This T cell receptor beta chain was obtained from a study of PD-1 blockade in classical Hodgkin lymphoma. A single count supports this clone. The antigen remains undetermined. Study results and limitations: Still unresolved is the cause of the repertoire differences, which may be disease activity or prior therapy. Reports indicated that newly diagnosed patients had lower baseline TCR diversity than healthy donors did.

Assay used: immunoSEQ multiplex PCR; TCRdb lists only in-frame clones, some missing. The table shows just under 20,000 clones, with approximately 82% occurring only once. As for time point: newly diagnosed, previously untreated cHL patient sample. The CD4+ T cells used were purified from thawed PBMCs through magnetic negative selection. The study compared against PBMCs from newly diagnosed, untreated classical Hodgkin lymphoma. Sequencing input: CD4+ T cells from blood. The sequence derives from a human donor with classical Hodgkin lymphoma.

CDR3 nucleotides: TGTGCCAGCAGCTTAGAGGGACTGGTCTACAATGAGCAGTTCTTC. Encoded protein: CASSLEGLVYNEQFF. The rearrangement links TRBV7-2 to TRBJ2-1, with D tentatively TRBD2 (6 bases). This CDR3 is 15 amino acids long. Trimming left V 1 base short and J 3 bases short, with 10 bases between. Per germline, CDR1 SGHTA and CDR2 FQGNSA.